The 19 T cell receptor beta chains below were found in one sample sequenced in a study of T cell responses to AZD1222 COVID-19 vaccine. The protocol was immunoSEQ multiplex PCR, while the TCRdb copy is restricted to in-frame clones and leaves out a portion. The profile covers around 170,000 clones, with roughly nine tenths appearing a single time and about 1.6% taken by the ten largest. This specimen consisted of peripheral blood, obtained on day 0 of AZD1222 vaccination. The receptor set was obtained from an adult in good health.

The chain is built from TRBV6-1 and TRBJ1-2; D ambiguous. Germline V gene sequence: CDR1 MNHNS, CDR2 SASEGT. V lost 2 bases to trimming and J lost 3 bases, with 10 bases between them. The CDR3 contains 14 residues. CDR3 sequence reads: CASSEYGKDYGYTF. Here the CDR3 DNA reads TGTGCCAGCAGTGAATATGGGAAGGACTATGGCTACACCTTC.

J is TRBJ1-1 and V is TRBV5-1, with D possibly TRBD1 on 5 matching bases. Germline CDR1 SGHRS, CDR2 YFSETQ. This CDR3 region has 15 residues. V was clipped by 4 bases and J by 9 bases, with 22 bases between them. The CDR3 region is CASSPSRAATGKAFF. As DNA, the CDR3 is TGCGCCAGCAGCCCGAGCAGGGCCGCGACGGGTAAAGCTTTCTTT.

The V gene is TRBV28, the J gene TRBJ1-2, with D unresolved. Germline V gene sequence: CDR1 MDHEN, CDR2 SYDVKM. The V gene lost 6 bases and the J gene lost 5 bases, with 4 bases spanning the gap. CDR3 length equals 10 residues. In DNA form, the CDR3 reads TGTGCCAGCAGCCGATATGGCTACACCTTC. Protein sequence: CASSRYGYTF.

The table lists this clone with a few counts. This chain uses TRBV28 with TRBJ2-7, with D possibly being TRBD1 (5 bases). V was clipped by 3 bases and J by 4 bases, with 10 bases between them. The CDR3 length is 13 residues. Germline assignment: CDR1 MDHEN and CDR2 SYDVKM. The CDR3 region has the DNA TGTGCCAGCAGTTTGGACACCCCTTACGAGCAGTACTTC. Amino acid sequence: CASSLDTPYEQYF.

The chain carries TRBV19 and TRBJ1-2, with D tentatively TRBD1 (6 bases). From germline, CDR1 is LNHDA and CDR2 SQIVND (reference sequence). The CDR3 runs to 15 residues. Trimming pared 8 bases from V and 0 bases from J, leaving 16 bases between. DNA of the CDR3: TGTGCCAGTTCCGCCGGGGGGCTAGCTAACTATGGCTACACCTTC. Protein product: CASSAGGLANYGYTF.

The chain couples TRBV20-1 to TRBJ1-5; the D is unclear. V was cut by 3 bases and J by 2 bases, with 8 bases left in between. The CDR3 spans 13 residues. Germline V CDR1 and CDR2: DFQATT, SNEGSKA (reference sequence). The CDR3 loop reads CSASWGGNQPQHF. CDR3 nucleotide sequence: TGCAGTGCTAGTTGGGGAGGCAATCAGCCCCAGCATTTT.

The chain is built from TRBV6-5 and TRBJ1-2; D gene uncertain. Trimming left V 11 bases short and J 4 bases short, with 17 bases between. CDR3 length equals 13 residues. CDR1 MNHEY and CDR2 SVGAGI come from the germline V gene. The CDR3 spells CAGRPSASYGYTF. Here the CDR3 DNA reads TGTGCCGGCCGTCCGTCGGCCTCCTATGGCTACACCTTC.

This chain joins TRBV6-6 and TRBJ1-5; 7 nucleotides match TRBD1. The CDR3 has 17 residues. Germline trimming cut 5 bases from V and 5 bases from J; bases unmatched to any gene: 15. Germline V gene sequence: CDR1 MNHNY, CDR2 SVGAGI (reference sequence). As DNA, the CDR3 is TGTGCCAGCAGTCCAACAGGGGCTCCTTCAAGTCATCAGCCCCAGCATTTT. Its translation: CASSPTGAPSSHQPQHF.

The J gene is TRBJ1-3, the V gene TRBV13, with D tentatively TRBD1 (5 bases). CDR1 and CDR2 (germline): PRHDT, FYEKMQ (reference sequence). This CDR3 contains 16 residues. V was trimmed by 7 bases and J by 0 bases, leaving 16 bases between them. CDR3 region: CASTNGGAGSGNTIYF. The CDR3 nucleotides are TGTGCCAGCACCAATGGAGGGGCGGGCTCTGGAAACACCATATATTTT.

The chain recombines TRBV5-6 with TRBJ1-2, with TRBD1 as a possible D gene (6 bases). Trimming stripped 4 bases from V and 8 bases from J, with 15 bases between. The CDR3 has 13 residues. CDR1 is SGHDT and CDR2 is YYEEEE in the germline V gene. For the CDR3, the DNA is TGTGCCAGCAGCATGTACAACAGGGAGGGCTACACCTTC. As protein: CASSMYNREGYTF.

V gene TRBV24-1 combines with J gene TRBJ1-5, with D uncertain. CDR1 and CDR2 from the germline V gene are KGHDR and SFDVKD. This CDR3 has 12 amino acids. V lost 5 bases to trimming and J lost 1 base, with 2 bases between them. The CDR3 reads CATSGSNQPQHF. CDR3 nucleotide sequence: TGTGCCACCAGTGGCAGCAATCAGCCCCAGCATTTT.

The chain joins TRBV11-2 to TRBJ2-1; D is ambiguous. The germline V gene encodes CDR1 SGHAT and CDR2 FQNNGV. CDR3 size: 12 residues. V was cut by 5 bases and J by 5 bases, with 7 bases left in between. The CDR3, as DNA: TGTGCCAGCAGCCCTCGGAACAATGAGCAGTTCTTC. As protein: CASSPRNNEQFF.

The chain links TRBV7-3 to TRBJ2-7; perhaps D is TRBD1 or TRBD2 (5 bases each). With 2 bases removed from V and 4 bases from J, the gap between germline ends came to 9 bases. Germline V gene sequence: CDR1 SGHTA, CDR2 FQGTGA. The CDR3 totals 13 residues. CDR3 in DNA: TGTGCCAGCAGCTTAGGGACGAATTACGAGCAGTACTTC. Translation: CASSLGTNYEQYF.

J is TRBJ2-5 and V is TRBV28; D is uncertain. Germline loops: CDR1 MDHEN, CDR2 SYDVKM. V lost 5 bases and J 1 base, leaving 8 bases between the germline ends. This CDR3 is 13 amino acids long. The CDR3 DNA is TGTGCCAGCAGTCCTCCGGTCCAAGAGACCCAGTACTTC. This sequence encodes CASSPPVQETQYF.

The CDR3 loop reads CASSEGPTNEKLFF. The CDR3 region has the DNA TGCGCCAGCAGTGAGGGACCAACTAATGAAAAACTGTTTTTT. The rearrangement joins TRBV10-2 to TRBJ1-4; D not certain. The CDR3 consists of 14 residues. Trimming cost V 2 bases and J 0 bases, with 4 bases left between them. CDR1 and CDR2 (germline): WSHSY, SAAADI.

In this sample, this clone turned up once. The genes are TRBV7-9 and TRBJ1-4, with 7 nucleotides matching TRBD1. The V and J ends lost 7 bases and 5 bases, in that order; junction bases with no gene match: 7. Germline V gene lookup returns CDR1 SEHNR and CDR2 FQNEAQ (reference sequence). CDR3 length equals 14 residues. CDR3 sequence reads: CASTGDSVNEKLFF. CDR3 DNA sequence: TGTGCCAGCACTGGGGACAGTGTAAATGAAAAACTGTTTTTT.

The chain recombines TRBV6-5 with TRBJ2-1; D may be TRBD1 (6 bases). Trimming took 4 bases from V and 7 from J, leaving 8 bases between them. The CDR3 covers 12 residues. CDR1 is MNHEY, CDR2 SVGAGI, per germline. DNA for the CDR3: TGTGCCAGCAGTTTGGGACAAAATGAGCAGTTCTTC. Translation gives CASSLGQNEQFF.

The chain is built from TRBV7-2 and TRBJ2-1, with 7 bases lining up with TRBD2. Trimming took 2 bases from V and 5 from J; bases not matched to a gene: 6. Per the germline V gene, CDR1 is SGHTA and CDR2 is FQGNSA. The CDR3 is 15 amino acids. DNA for the CDR3: TGTGCCAGCAGCTTACTAGCGGTGCTCCACAATGAGCAGTTCTTC. This encodes CASSLLAVLHNEQFF.

J is TRBJ2-2 and V is TRBV27; 7 nucleotides match TRBD2. Germline V gene sequence: CDR1 MNHEY, CDR2 SMNVEV (reference sequence). The V and J ends lost 6 bases and 4 bases, in that order; junction bases with no gene match: 8. CDR3 length: 15 residues. The CDR3 reads CASRSERGSTGELFF. The CDR3 DNA is TGTGCCAGCAGAAGCGAGCGGGGTAGCACCGGGGAGCTGTTTTTT.